This T cell receptor (beta chain) stems from a study of blood T cell repertoires in COVID-19. Overall study: Specimens from acute and convalescent COVID-19 originated in the United States, Italy and Spain. The analysed material was cDNA or gDNA that came from T cells, B-cell-depleted T cells, or PBMCs.

This clone was counted once. A Seattle source enrolled patients during active infection and followed them longitudinally. Sequencing was performed with immunoSEQ multiplex PCR; in TCRdb, only in-frame clones are kept and a portion is missing. The data show 250,000 to 300,000 clones, approximately 90% seen once. This clonotype originated in a woman in her 30s with COVID-19, enrolled during active disease. Input material: peripheral blood.

CDR3 sequence reads: CASSLGGSGYTQETQYF. The CDR3 DNA reads TGTGCCAGCAGCTTGGGGGGTAGCGGATACACGCAAGAGACCCAGTACTTC. The chain has TRBV5-5 and TRBJ2-5; a weak D match, TRBD2 (6 bases). V lost 0 bases, J lost 2 bases, and 17 bases lay in between. Germline V gene lookup returns CDR1 SGHKS and CDR2 YYEKEE (reference sequence). The CDR3 has 17 amino acids.